A selection of T cell receptor beta chains follows, all from one sample in a study of T cell changes during pregnancy in multiple sclerosis. Sequenced by immunoSEQ multiplex PCR; TCRdb stores in-frame clones only, minus some. This table has roughly 38,000 clones, 90% appearing once. This specimen consisted of CD8+ T cells from peripheral blood mononuclear cells, obtained in the first trimester of pregnancy. These receptor sequences come from a female donor with multiple sclerosis, enrolled in a pregnancy study. The CDR3 runs from the conserved cysteine through the conserved F or W. D genes are given only for firm matches. Expanded clones get a size class; other rows say once, few or many, or leave the size out.

TRBV5-4	TRBD1	-	TRBJ2-7	CASSPRDRGLYEQYF	TGTGCCAGCAGCCCACGGGACAGGGGGCTCTACGAGCAGTACTTC
TRBV19	-	-	TRBJ1-1	CASSWGGTTEAFF	TGTGCCAGTAGTTGGGGAGGGACAACTGAAGCTTTCTTT
TRBV7-2	TRBD1	-	TRBJ2-1	CASSLDTGVTYNEQFF	TGTGCCAGCAGCTTAGATACAGGGGTTACCTACAATGAGCAGTTCTTC
TRBV29-1	-	-	TRBJ2-7	CSVEVGIPKGQGHSYEQYF	TGCAGCGTTGAAGTCGGAATTCCAAAAGGCCAGGGACACTCCTACGAGCAGTACTTC
TRBV7-7	TRBD2	-	TRBJ2-7	CASSPGLAGPYEQYF	TGTGCCAGCAGCCCTGGACTAGCGGGACCATACGAGCAGTACTTC
TRBV7-3	TRBD1	once	TRBJ1-6	CASSLGQGLAPLHF	TGTGCCAGCAGCTTGGGACAGGGGTTGGCACCCCTCCACTTT
TRBV10-2	-	-	TRBJ2-2	CATHSDTGELFF	TGCGCCACACATAGCGACACCGGGGAGCTGTTTTTT
TRBV7-9	TRBD1	-	TRBJ1-4	CASSLNAGGNEKLFF	TGTGCCAGCAGCTTAAACGCAGGGGGGAATGAAAAACTGTTTTTT
TRBV6-5	TRBD2	-	TRBJ2-7	CASSFTPGGDEQYF	TGTGCCAGCAGTTTTACTCCTGGGGGGGACGAGCAGTACTTC
TRBV29-1	-	-	TRBJ2-5	CSASIYEVQETQYF	TGCAGCGCTTCCATCTACGAAGTCCAAGAGACCCAGTACTTC
TRBV19	TRBD2	-	TRBJ2-1	CASSTLAGGSNEQFF	TGTGCCAGTAGTACTCTAGCGGGGGGCTCCAATGAGCAGTTCTTC
TRBV18	-	-	TRBJ2-6	CASSPKEADSGANVLTF	TGTGCCAGCTCACCAAAGGAGGCCGACTCTGGGGCCAACGTCCTGACTTTC
TRBV18	TRBD2	-	TRBJ2-7	CASSPPRGGPYEQYF	TGTGCCAGCTCACCCCCTCGGGGGGGCCCCTACGAGCAGTACTTC
TRBV6-5	-	-	TRBJ1-1	CASSYSGKTEAFF	TGTGCCAGCAGTTACTCCGGTAAAACTGAAGCTTTCTTT
TRBV19	-	-	TRBJ2-5	CASSIGAGRETQYF	TGTGCCAGTAGTATAGGTGCGGGCCGGGAGACCCAGTACTTC
TRBV7-9	TRBD2	once	TRBJ2-1	CASSPVTSARSVEQFF	TGTGCCAGCAGCCCCGTGACTAGCGCCCGATCGGTTGAGCAGTTCTTC
TRBV2	-	-	TRBJ1-1	CASSDQWAFF	TGTGCCAGCAGTGACCAGTGGGCTTTCTTT
TRBV7-9	-	-	TRBJ1-1	CASSADRLNTEAFF	TGTGCCAGCAGCGCGGACAGATTGAACACTGAAGCTTTCTTT
TRBV25-1	TRBD1	once	TRBJ2-7	CASSEPRGQGAYEQYF	TGTGCCAGCAGTGAACCCCGGGGACAGGGGGCCTACGAGCAGTACTTC
TRBV9	-	-	TRBJ1-1	CASSEIQVPTEAFF	TGTGCCAGCAGCGAAATACAGGTACCCACTGAAGCTTTCTTT
TRBV5-6	TRBD1	-	TRBJ1-3	CASSLPQGTGNTIYF	TGTGCCAGCAGCCTCCCACAGGGGACTGGAAACACCATATATTTT
TRBV7-9	-	-	TRBJ2-7	CASSSREQYF	TGTGCCAGCAGCTCACGGGAGCAGTACTTC
TRBV30	-	-	TRBJ2-5	CAWSGAVWYF	TGTGCCTGGTCAGGGGCCGTATGGTACTTC
TRBV7-9	TRBD2	-	TRBJ2-7	CASSLITGRGRSYEQYF	TGTGCCAGCAGCTTAATTACCGGGAGGGGTCGCTCCTACGAGCAGTACTTC
TRBV27	TRBD2	few	TRBJ2-7	CASSFGLAGGTYEQYF	TGTGCCAGCAGTTTCGGGCTAGCGGGAGGGACCTACGAGCAGTACTTC
TRBV13	TRBD2	-	TRBJ2-1	CASSPGSGLDYNEQFF	TGTGCCAGCAGCCCTGGGTCGGGACTAGACTACAATGAGCAGTTCTTC
TRBV7-3	-	-	TRBJ2-5	CASSFQGNQETQYF	TGTGCCAGCAGCTTCCAGGGGAACCAAGAGACCCAGTACTTC
TRBV30	-	-	TRBJ1-1	CAWSAGDTEAFF	TGTGCCTGGAGTGCGGGAGACACTGAAGCTTTCTTT
TRBV6-5	TRBD1	-	TRBJ1-1	CASSGRDSINTEAFF	TGTGCCAGCAGTGGAAGGGACAGTATTAACACTGAAGCTTTCTTT
TRBV11-2	-	-	TRBJ2-7	CASRPQGSGYYEQYF	TGTGCCAGCAGGCCCCAGGGTAGCGGATACTACGAGCAGTACTTC
TRBV29-1	-	once	TRBJ2-7	CSVNGLIAYEQYF	TGCAGCGTGAATGGACTGATAGCCTACGAGCAGTACTTC
TRBV6-1	-	-	TRBJ1-1	CASSEPGRDTEAFF	TGTGCCAGCAGTGAACCGGGAAGGGACACTGAAGCTTTCTTT
TRBV9	TRBD1	-	TRBJ2-5	CASSVSRGRGETQYF	TGTGCCAGCAGCGTAAGCAGGGGGAGAGGCGAGACCCAGTACTTC
TRBV7-9	-	-	TRBJ1-1	CASSSGGGRANTEAFF	TGTGCCAGCAGCTCTGGCGGCGGGAGGGCGAACACTGAAGCTTTCTTT
TRBV6-1	TRBD1	once	TRBJ2-3	CASSSGQGAVDTQYF	TGTGCCAGCAGTTCGGGACAGGGGGCTGTGGATACGCAGTATTTT
TRBV6-5	TRBD2	-	TRBJ2-3	CASRGLAGDTDTQYF	TGTGCCAGCAGGGGACTAGCGGGGGACACAGATACGCAGTATTTT
TRBV6-1	TRBD2	-	TRBJ2-1	CASSEGLAVYNEQFF	TGTGCCAGCAGCGAGGGACTAGCGGTTTACAATGAGCAGTTCTTC
TRBV14	TRBD2	once	TRBJ2-1	CASSQDITSGYSYNEQFF	TGTGCCAGCAGCCAAGATATCACTAGCGGGTACTCCTACAATGAGCAGTTCTTC
TRBV9	-	-	TRBJ1-1	CASSPPRRGGAEAFF	TGTGCCAGCAGCCCACCCCGACGGGGAGGCGCTGAAGCTTTCTTT
TRBV19	TRBD1	few	TRBJ1-4	CASSGTGTTNEKLFF	TGTGCCAGTAGTGGGACAGGGACAACTAATGAAAAACTGTTTTTT
TRBV19	-	-	TRBJ2-7	CASSETRDIYEQYF	TGTGCCAGTAGTGAGACCCGGGACATCTACGAGCAGTACTTC
TRBV6-5	-	-	TRBJ1-1	CASTLDRHTEAFF	TGTGCCAGCACCCTTGACAGGCATACTGAAGCTTTCTTT
TRBV4-2	-	-	TRBJ1-1	CASSPPGAIPGEAFF	TGTGCCAGCAGCCCCCCCGGAGCGATACCAGGGGAAGCTTTCTTT
TRBV27	TRBD2	-	TRBJ2-7	CASTSASGRILYEQYF	TGTGCCAGCACTTCCGCTAGCGGGAGGATATTATACGAGCAGTACTTC
TRBV4-2	TRBD1	-	TRBJ2-1	CASSRRQGALGNEQFF	TGTGCCAGCAGCCGACGACAGGGGGCTTTGGGAAATGAGCAGTTCTTC
TRBV30	-	-	TRBJ1-2	CAWCPAGTDFFYGYTF	TGTGCCTGGTGCCCGGCAGGCACAGATTTTTTCTATGGCTACACCTTC
TRBV27	-	-	TRBJ2-1	CASSLTEAYNEQFF	TGTGCCAGCAGTTTGACAGAAGCCTACAATGAGCAGTTCTTC
TRBV6-4	-	-	TRBJ1-2	CASSDGTMFGYTF	TGTGCCAGCAGTGACGGGACAATGTTCGGCTACACCTTC
TRBV5-6	-	-	TRBJ2-7	CASSFPDDNYEQYF	TGTGCCAGCAGTTTCCCCGACGACAACTACGAGCAGTACTTC
TRBV29-1	-	-	TRBJ1-1	CSVRGEGLGQAFF	TGCAGCGTGCGGGGCGAGGGATTAGGGCAAGCTTTCTTT